This T cell receptor (beta chain) stems from a study of T cells after yellow fever vaccination. The study, taken as a whole, reports: There was a small share of clonotypes that showed up in both the CD4 and CD8 compartments.

Universal primer sites and UMIs were introduced during 5'RACE template-switching synthesis of TCR cDNA. TCRdb ran MiXCR on the 5' RACE reads and lists one entry per CDR3 protein. This sample has 150,000 to 200,000 distinct CDR3 sequences, with 9.5% to 12% found just once. This clonotype was counted between two and nine times. Its target is unknown. The V and J ends lost 1 base and 3 bases respectively, with 10 bases between them. The CDR3 extends over 15 amino acids. CDR1 MGHRA and CDR2 YSYEKL come from the germline V gene. The TCR was taken from a man aged 18 to 35 who received the YFV17D yellow fever vaccine. Source: CD8+ T cells sorted from PBMCs, taken 15 days after the yellow fever booster vaccination. The chain employs TRBV4-1 and TRBJ2-1, with a possible D match to TRBD1 (6 bases). DNA for the CDR3: TGCGCCAGCAGCCAAGTGCAGGGGAACTACAATGAGCAGTTCTTC. It codes for CASSQVQGNYNEQFF.